The 13 T cell receptor beta chains given below trace back to one sample, sequenced in a study of multiple sclerosis patients with progressive multifocal leukoencephalopathy. The time point here: 12 to 13 months of natalizumab therapy. Generated by immunoSEQ multiplex PCR, the TCRdb table keeps only in-frame clones and is missing some. The data show 25,000 to 30,000 clones, 90% seen once. Here the sequenced sample was PBMCs, taken from a patient treated with natalizumab. Source of these receptors: a human donor with multiple sclerosis.

The chain uses TRBV30 and TRBJ2-1; 7 bases map to TRBD1. This CDR3 has 15 residues. V lost 2 bases, J lost 4 bases, and 8 bases stayed unmatched. Germline CDR1 reads GTSNPN; CDR2 reads SVGIG (reference sequence). The CDR3 sequence is CAWSFLGQAYNEQFF. In nucleotides, the CDR3 is TGTGCCTGGAGTTTCCTTGGACAGGCTTACAATGAGCAGTTCTTC.

V and J are TRBV7-3 and TRBJ2-3; D call uncertain. CDR1 SGHTA and CDR2 FQGTGA come from the germline V gene. This CDR3 comprises 15 residues. Trimming took 4 bases from V and 0 from J, leaving 11 bases between them. The CDR3 DNA follows: TGTGCCAGCAGCTCGGATCGGCAGAGCACAGATACGCAGTATTTT. Its translation is CASSSDRQSTDTQYF.

The chain joins TRBV11-1 to TRBJ2-2; D is unresolved. V was clipped by 4 bases and J by 0 bases, with 9 bases between them. Per the germline V gene, CDR1 is SGHAT and CDR2 is FQDESV (reference sequence). The CDR3 sequence is 15 residues long. CDR3: CASSWAVANTGELFF. In DNA form, the CDR3 reads TGTGCCAGCAGCTGGGCTGTCGCGAACACCGGGGAGCTGTTTTTT.

The table lists this clone with a count of one. The rearrangement links TRBV27 to TRBJ1-3; D remains ambiguous. V was clipped by 5 bases and J by 0 bases, with 8 bases between them. CDR3 length: 14 residues. CDR1 and CDR2 (germline): MNHEY, SMNVEV (reference sequence). CDR3 sequence reads: CASSPLSSGNTIYF. The CDR3 DNA follows: TGTGCCAGCAGTCCCTTAAGCTCTGGAAACACCATATATTTT.

The chain recombines TRBV28 with TRBJ2-5, with a possible D match to TRBD1 (7 bases). In germline, CDR1 is MDHEN, CDR2 SYDVKM. V lost 5 bases and J 5 bases, leaving 12 bases between the germline ends. The CDR3 runs 13 residues. The CDR3 loop is CASSTQGRETQYF. In DNA, the CDR3 is TGTGCCAGCAGTACACAGGGGAGGGAGACCCAGTACTTC.

The chain links TRBV5-4 to TRBJ2-7; D not resolved. CDR3 size: 13 residues. Germline V lookup: CDR1 SGHNT, CDR2 YYREEE (reference sequence). The V gene lost 4 bases and the J gene lost 7 bases, with 15 bases spanning the gap. CDR3 protein: CASSPEWVAEQYF. The DNA for the CDR3 is TGTGCCAGCAGCCCTGAGTGGGTTGCGGAGCAGTACTTC.

The chain is built from TRBV4-2 and TRBJ1-5; 7 bases match TRBD1. Germline CDR1 LGHNA, CDR2 YNFKEQ. V was clipped by 1 base and J by 4 bases; unmatched bases: 10. The CDR3 has 17 amino acids. The CDR3 region is CASSQVPTGLGNQPQHF. DNA of the CDR3: TGTGCCAGCAGCCAAGTCCCGACAGGGCTTGGTAATCAGCCCCAGCATTTT.

CDR3 residues: CASSADRDNQPQHF. The CDR3 nucleotides read TGTGCCAGCAGCGCCGACAGGGACAATCAGCCCCAGCATTTT. This sequence joins TRBV7-8 and TRBJ1-5, with 7 bases identical to TRBD1. After removal of 5 bases from V and 3 bases from J, the junction contained 4 bases not matched to a gene. Germline loops: CDR1 SGHVS, CDR2 FQNEAQ. This CDR3 has 14 residues.

The V call is TRBV2, the J call TRBJ2-1; no firm D call. Trimming removed 8 bases from V and 0 bases from J, with 11 bases in between. This CDR3 is built from 14 residues. The germline gives CDR1 SNHLY, CDR2 FYNNEI. The CDR3 spells CASERRSSYNEQFF. The CDR3 nucleotides are TGTGCCAGCGAACGGCGTAGCTCCTACAATGAGCAGTTCTTC.

The chain joins TRBV6-1 to TRBJ1-5; D is unresolved. The CDR3 totals 14 residues. V dropped 3 bases and J dropped 2 bases, with 8 bases sitting between them. CDR1 MNHNS and CDR2 SASEGT come from the germline V gene. CDR3 in DNA: TGTGCCAGCAGTGATGGAACGGGCAATCAGCCCCAGCATTTT. Translating gives CASSDGTGNQPQHF.

This chain connects TRBV10-3 to TRBJ2-7, with D perhaps matching TRBD1 (5 bases). The CDR3 has 13 residues. Germline values: CDR1 ENHRY, CDR2 SYGVKD. V was pared by 6 bases and J by 4 bases, with 13 bases between. The CDR3, as DNA: TGTGCCATCAGCGGCCATGGGGCTTACGAGCAGTACTTC. Residues: CAISGHGAYEQYF.

V is TRBV6-5 and J is TRBJ1-2; the match to TRBD1 covers 7 bases. V lost 1 base, J lost 6 bases, and 11 bases stayed unmatched. The CDR3 extends over 16 amino acids. Looked up from germline, CDR1 is MNHEY and CDR2 is SVGAGI. The CDR3 DNA reads TGTGCCAGCAGTTACTACCTTGACAGGGCAGGCAATGGCTACACCTTC. As protein: CASSYYLDRAGNGYTF.

This clone was observed once. This chain connects TRBV6-5 to TRBJ2-1; D not resolved. This CDR3 is built from 12 residues. CDR1 is MNHEY and CDR2 is SVGAGI in the germline V gene. V was shortened by 8 bases and J by 5 bases, with 10 bases between the two germline ends. The CDR3 loop reads CASRSRNNEQFF. In DNA, the CDR3 is TGTGCCAGCCGGAGTAGGAACAATGAGCAGTTCTTC.